These 27 T cell receptor beta chains originate from one sample sequenced in a study of OX40 agonist ivuxolimab in advanced cancers. Generated by immunoSEQ multiplex PCR, the TCRdb table keeps only in-frame clones and is missing some. The sample yields 55,000 to 90,000 clones, approximately 86% seen once. The specimen comprised CD4+ or CD8+ T cells sorted from blood, sampled in a trial of the OX40 agonist ivuxolimab. The receptor set was obtained from an adult with an advanced solid tumor such as melanoma, head and neck, liver or kidney cancer.

This chain joins TRBV2 and TRBJ2-3; D call uncertain. Germline values: CDR1 SNHLY, CDR2 FYNNEI. The CDR3 has 11 amino acids. Trimming shortened V by 5 bases and J by 6 bases, and 6 bases separated the two germline ends. DNA of the CDR3: TGTGCCAGCAGTATGGGGGATACGCAGTATTTT. As protein: CASSMGDTQYF.

V gene TRBV4-1 combines with J gene TRBJ1-1; TRBD1 might be the D (6 bases). The V gene's germline CDR1 is MGHRA and CDR2 YSYEKL. The CDR3 totals 17 residues. Deletions cut 4 bases from V and 2 bases from J, with 20 bases between. The CDR3 sequence: CASSPSPDRSFNTEAFF. The CDR3 bases are TGCGCCAGCAGCCCAAGCCCCGACAGGAGTTTTAACACTGAAGCTTTCTTT.

The J gene is TRBJ1-2, the V gene TRBV7-8; a possible D gene is TRBD1 (6 bases). V lost 4 bases and J 3 bases, leaving 12 bases between the germline ends. The CDR3 is made up of 14 amino acids. CDR1 and CDR2 from the germline V gene are SGHVS and FQNEAQ. The CDR3 loop is CASSSAGADYGYTF. CDR3 sequence (DNA): TGTGCCAGCAGCTCCGCGGGGGCAGACTATGGCTACACCTTC.

CDR3 protein: CATSRYVKMDYGYTF. CDR3 nucleotides: TGTGCCACCAGCCGCTACGTAAAAATGGACTATGGCTACACCTTC. The chain has TRBV15 and TRBJ1-2, with D hard to call. CDR1 LNHNV and CDR2 YYDKDF come from the germline V gene (reference sequence). The CDR3 is 15 residues long. V was pared by 5 bases and J by 3 bases, with 16 bases between. The whole variable domain, filled in from reference TRBV15 and TRBJ1-2, reads DAMVIQNPRYQVTQFGKPVTLSCSQTLNHNVMYWYQQKSSQAPKLLFHYYDKDFNNEADTPDNFQSRRPNTSFCFLDIRSPGLGDTAMYLCATSRYVKMDYGYTFGSGTRLTVV.

The chain links TRBV18 to TRBJ1-1, with D hard to call. Germline CDR1 is KGHSH and CDR2 is LQKENI. There are 15 residues in the CDR3. The V gene lost 3 bases and the J gene lost 0 bases, with 11 bases spanning the gap. CDR3 nucleotide sequence: TGTGCCAGCTCACCGGGGTTAGGTCTGAACACTGAAGCTTTCTTT. Translated: CASSPGLGLNTEAFF.

The CDR3 DNA reads TGTGCCAGCAGTGAACGGACAGATACGCAGTATTTT. This codes for CASSERTDTQYF. The chain links TRBV6-1 to TRBJ2-3; D gene unclear. This CDR3 has 12 amino acids. From germline, CDR1 is MNHNS and CDR2 SASEGT. V was clipped by 2 bases and J by 3 bases, with 3 bases between them.

In this sample, this clone turned up once. This chain links TRBV5-6 with TRBJ2-7; D remains ambiguous. CDR3 length: 13 residues. Germline lookup yields CDR1 SGHDT and CDR2 YYEEEE. V was pared by 0 bases and J by 3 bases, with 7 bases between. The CDR3 DNA sequence: TGTGCCAGCAGCTTGGCCCCCTTCTACGAGCAGTACTTC. Protein product: CASSLAPFYEQYF.

The chain recombines TRBV7-3 with TRBJ2-5; either TRBD1 or TRBD2 may fit D (5 bases each). Trimming pared 4 bases from V and 5 bases from J, leaving 14 bases between. There are 14 residues in the CDR3. Germline loops: CDR1 SGHTA, CDR2 FQGTGA. The CDR3 spells CASSSQGGLETQYF. In DNA form, the CDR3 reads TGTGCCAGCAGCTCCCAGGGTGGACTGGAGACCCAGTACTTC.

The V call is TRBV7-3, the J call TRBJ2-2; D is unclear. Germline V gene lookup returns CDR1 SGHTA and CDR2 FQGTGA. V was clipped by 1 base and J by 4 bases, with 10 bases between them. This CDR3 is 15 amino acids long. The CDR3 coding sequence is TGTGCCAGCAGCTTAAACACACCTTCCACCGGGGAGCTGTTTTTT. Protein product: CASSLNTPSTGELFF.

Concerning this clone itself: The junction does not match germline at one end; this may be a read error. V is TRBV6-1 and J is TRBJ2-1; no definite D call. Looked up from germline, CDR1 is MNHNS and CDR2 is SASEGT. The CDR3 has 13 amino acids. In DNA, the CDR3 is TGTGCCAGCCGTGATAGCTCCTACAATGAGCAGTTCTTC. Residues: CASRDSSYNEQFF.

The V gene is TRBV6-1, the J gene TRBJ1-5, with 12 bases aligning to TRBD1. The CDR3 extends over 14 amino acids. After removal of 2 bases from V and 13 bases from J, the junction contained 6 bases not matched to a gene. From germline, CDR1 is MNHNS and CDR2 SASEGT. CDR3 region: CASSEWDRGLSQHF. The CDR3 nucleotides are TGTGCCAGCAGTGAATGGGACAGGGGGCTTAGTCAGCATTTT.

The table lists this clone with a few counts. The V gene is TRBV29-1, the J gene TRBJ1-4; the match to TRBD1 covers 8 bases. The junction had 6 bases not matched to a gene; V was cut back by 4 bases and J by 8 bases. Germline V gene lookup returns CDR1 SQVTM and CDR2 ANQGSEA. This CDR3 contains 13 residues. DNA of the CDR3: TGCAGCGTTGTCATCCAGGGGGCGGAAAAACTGTTTTTT. Translation gives CSVVIQGAEKLFF.

The rearrangement links TRBV9 to TRBJ1-1; D not certain. Germline loops: CDR1 SGDLS, CDR2 YYNGEE. The CDR3 loop spans 12 amino acids. V was clipped by 0 bases and J by 7 bases, with 7 bases between them. CDR3 in amino acids: CASSVGGIEAFF. As DNA, the CDR3 is TGTGCCAGCAGCGTAGGCGGGATTGAAGCTTTCTTT. The complete variable domain, with remaining parts taken from reference TRBV9 and TRBJ1-1, reads DSGVTQTPKHLITATGQRVTLRCSPRSGDLSVYWYQQSLDQGLQFLIQYYNGEERAKGNILERFSAQQFPDLHSELNLSSLELGDSALYFCASSVGGIEAFFGQGTRLTVV.

The chain is built from TRBV11-2 and TRBJ2-7, with 8 nucleotides matching TRBD2. The CDR3 has 15 residues. J was trimmed by 6 bases and V by 2 bases; bases with no gene match: 9. Germline CDR1 and CDR2: SGHAT and FQNNGV. CDR3 DNA sequence: TGTGCCAGCAGCTTACTTCCAGCGGGAGAGGTCGAGCAGTACTTC. Amino acids: CASSLLPAGEVEQYF.

This clone was picked up a small number of times. The V gene is TRBV7-3, the J gene TRBJ2-2, with D perhaps TRBD1 or TRBD2 (5 bases each). From germline, CDR1 is SGHTA and CDR2 FQGTGA. The CDR3 length is 15 residues. Trimming removed 2 bases from V and 2 bases from J, with 9 bases in between. CDR3 in DNA: TGTGCCAGCAGCTTAGGGGACCGAAACACCGGGGAGCTGTTTTTT. The encoded protein is CASSLGDRNTGELFF.

This clone was seen a single time. The V gene is TRBV7-2, the J gene TRBJ2-7; no reliable D call. Trimming pared 4 bases from V and 2 bases from J, leaving 6 bases between. CDR1 is SGHTA and CDR2 is FQGNSA in the germline V gene. This CDR3 region has 12 residues. CDR3: CASSSRTYEQYF. The CDR3 DNA reads as TGTGCCAGCAGCTCAAGGACCTACGAGCAGTACTTC.

In its sample, this clone was seen a few times. The chain uses TRBV2 and TRBJ1-1; possibly TRBD1 for D (6 bases). V lost 2 bases to trimming and J lost 4 bases, with 14 bases between them. The length of the CDR3 is 15 residues. Germline lookup yields CDR1 SNHLY and CDR2 FYNNEI. The CDR3 DNA sequence: TGTGCCAGCAGTGAATTCCGGGGGGCGCGCACTGAAGCTTTCTTT. It codes for CASSEFRGARTEAFF.

J is TRBJ2-3 and V is TRBV23-1; possibly TRBD2 for D (6 bases). TRBV23-1 is designated an ORF whose function remains uncertain. The CDR3 covers 14 residues. V was pared by 2 bases and J by 0 bases, with 6 bases between. The CDR3 loop is CASSQRESTDTQYF. Here the CDR3 DNA reads TGCGCCAGCAGTCAACGGGAGAGCACAGATACGCAGTATTTT.

The genes are TRBV2 and TRBJ2-2, with 7 bases aligning to TRBD2. Per the germline V gene, CDR1 is SNHLY and CDR2 is FYNNEI. The V segment lost 4 bases and the J segment 6 bases; nucleotides outside the gene matches: 5. The CDR3 is 14 residues long. The CDR3 here is CASSGTRQSGELFF. Here the CDR3 DNA reads TGTGCCAGCAGTGGGACTAGGCAGTCCGGGGAGCTGTTTTTT. Based on the CDR3 plus reference TRBV2 and TRBJ2-2, the full variable domain is EPEVTQTPSHQVTQMGQEVILRCVPISNHLYFYWYRQILGQKVEFLVSFYNNEISEKSEIFDDQFSVERPDGSNFTLKIRSTKLEDSAMYFCASSGTRQSGELFFGEGSRLTVL.

V and J are TRBV4-1 and TRBJ2-2, with D possibly TRBD2 on 6 matching bases. V lost 4 bases and J lost 1, with 10 bases in between. CDR1 MGHRA and CDR2 YSYEKL come from the germline V gene. This CDR3 has 15 amino acids. The CDR3 nucleotides are TGCGCCAGCAGCCTAGCGGAGGGGAACACCGGGGAGCTGTTTTTT. Protein product: CASSLAEGNTGELFF.

CDR3 in DNA: TGTGCCAGCAGCGTAGCGATAGCGGGTGGAGAGACCCAGTACTTC. As protein: CASSVAIAGGETQYF. The chain recombines TRBV9 with TRBJ2-5; 7 nucleotides line up with TRBD2. The V segment lost 0 bases and the J segment 4 bases; nucleotides outside the gene matches: 6. There are 15 residues in the CDR3. Germline V lookup: CDR1 SGDLS, CDR2 YYNGEE.

V and J are TRBV5-5 and TRBJ2-5; no clear D. Germline loops: CDR1 SGHKS, CDR2 YYEKEE (reference sequence). The V end lost 3 bases, the J end lost 5 bases, and 14 bases lay between the germline ends. The CDR3 totals 14 residues. CDR3 region: CASSSDGSWETQYF. The CDR3 bases are TGTGCCAGCAGCTCTGATGGGTCCTGGGAGACCCAGTACTTC.

The CDR3 is CASSAGLANEQFF. The CDR3 DNA reads TGTGCCAGCAGCGCGGGACTAGCCAATGAGCAGTTCTTC. The rearrangement joins TRBV11-2 to TRBJ2-1, with 9 bases fitting TRBD2. The germline CDR1 and CDR2 sequences are SGHAT and FQNNGV. Trimming cost V 5 bases and J 6 bases; bases outside gene matches: 2. The CDR3 sequence is 13 residues long.

The chain recombines TRBV19 with TRBJ1-2, with 7 bases fitting TRBD1. With V trimmed by 7 bases and J by 2 bases, 4 bases remained unmatched. The germline gives CDR1 LNHDA, CDR2 SQIVND (reference sequence). The CDR3 runs to 13 residues. The CDR3 nucleotides read TGTGCCAGTACCACGGACAGGAACTATGGCTACACCTTC. Translating gives CASTTDRNYGYTF. The full variable domain, completed using reference TRBV19 and TRBJ1-2, is DGGITQSPKYLFRKEGQNVTLSCEQNLNHDAMYWYRQDPGQGLRLIYYSQIVNDFQKGDIAEGYSVSREKKESFPLTVTSAQKNPTAFYLCASTTDRNYGYTFGSGTRLTVV.

The rearrangement uses TRBV27 and TRBJ2-5, with 9 bases aligning to TRBD1. Germline V gives CDR1 MNHEY, CDR2 SMNVEV (reference sequence). Trimming took 5 bases from V and 3 from J; bases not matched to a gene: 7. The CDR3 covers 15 residues. CDR3 nucleotides: TGTGCCAGCAGTCCAGGGACAGGGACAAAAGAGACCCAGTACTTC. Protein sequence: CASSPGTGTKETQYF.

This sequence joins TRBV9 and TRBJ2-2; D is undetermined. The germline V gene has CDR1 SGDLS and CDR2 YYNGEE. V lost 4 bases, J lost 0 bases, and 10 bases lay in between. The CDR3 contains 15 residues. The CDR3 reads CASSPDGTNTGELFF. The DNA of the CDR3 is TGTGCCAGCAGCCCTGACGGAACGAACACCGGGGAGCTGTTTTTT.

This rearrangement joins TRBV28 to TRBJ1-2; a possible D gene is TRBD1 (6 bases). CDR1 is MDHEN and CDR2 is SYDVKM in the germline V gene. Trimming removed 5 bases at V and 1 base at J, with 11 bases between. The CDR3 runs 14 residues. CDR3 region: CASSRDNNNYGYTF. CDR3 nucleotides: TGTGCCAGCAGTCGGGACAACAATAACTATGGCTACACCTTC.